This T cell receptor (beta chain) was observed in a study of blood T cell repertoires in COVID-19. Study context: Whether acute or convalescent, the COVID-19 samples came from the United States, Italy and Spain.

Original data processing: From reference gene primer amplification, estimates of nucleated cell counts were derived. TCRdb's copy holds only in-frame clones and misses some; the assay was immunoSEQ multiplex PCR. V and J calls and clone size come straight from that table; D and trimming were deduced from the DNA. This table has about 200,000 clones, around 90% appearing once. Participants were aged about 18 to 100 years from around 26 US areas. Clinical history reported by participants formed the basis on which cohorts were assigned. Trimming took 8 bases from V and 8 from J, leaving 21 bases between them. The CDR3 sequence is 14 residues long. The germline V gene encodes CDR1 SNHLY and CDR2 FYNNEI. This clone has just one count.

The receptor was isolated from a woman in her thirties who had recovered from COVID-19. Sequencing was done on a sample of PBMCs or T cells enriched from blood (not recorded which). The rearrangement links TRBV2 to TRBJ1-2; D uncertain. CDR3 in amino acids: CASSPTGGFSGYTF. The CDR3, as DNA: TGTGCCAGCTCCCCAACTGGAGGGTTCTCAGGCTACACCTTC.